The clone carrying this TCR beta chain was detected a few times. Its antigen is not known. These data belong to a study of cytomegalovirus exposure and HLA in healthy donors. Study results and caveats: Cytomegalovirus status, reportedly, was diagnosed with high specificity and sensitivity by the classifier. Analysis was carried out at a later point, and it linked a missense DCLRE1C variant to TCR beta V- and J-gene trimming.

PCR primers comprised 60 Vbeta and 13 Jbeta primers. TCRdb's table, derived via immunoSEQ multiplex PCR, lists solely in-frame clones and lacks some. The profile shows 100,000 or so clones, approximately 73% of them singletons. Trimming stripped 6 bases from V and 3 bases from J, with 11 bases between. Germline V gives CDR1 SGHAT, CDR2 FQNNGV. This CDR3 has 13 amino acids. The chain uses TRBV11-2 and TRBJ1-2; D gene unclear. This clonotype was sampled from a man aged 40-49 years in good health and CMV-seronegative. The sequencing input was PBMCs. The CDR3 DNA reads TGTGCCAGCAGTCCAGCGACGGACTATGGCTACACCTTC. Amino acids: CASSPATDYGYTF.